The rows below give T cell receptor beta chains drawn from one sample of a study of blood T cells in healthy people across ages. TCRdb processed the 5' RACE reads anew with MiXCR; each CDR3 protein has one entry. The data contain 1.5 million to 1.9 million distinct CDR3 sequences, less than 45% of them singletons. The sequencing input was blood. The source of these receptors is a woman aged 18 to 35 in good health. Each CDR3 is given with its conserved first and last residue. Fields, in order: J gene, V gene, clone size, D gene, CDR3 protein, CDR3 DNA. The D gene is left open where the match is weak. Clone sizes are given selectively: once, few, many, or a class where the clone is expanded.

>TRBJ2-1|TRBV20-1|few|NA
CSARARGGYNEQFF
TGCAGTGCTAGAGCCAGGGGAGGGTACAATGAGCAGTTCTTC
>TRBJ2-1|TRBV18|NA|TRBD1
CASSPRGQGSSSYNEQFF
TGTGCCAGCTCACCACGGGGACAGGGGTCGAGCTCCTACAATGAGCAGTTCTTC
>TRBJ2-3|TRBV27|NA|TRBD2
CASSFVAGGGTQYF
TGTGCCAGCAGTTTCGTGGCGGGGGGAGGTACGCAGTATTTT
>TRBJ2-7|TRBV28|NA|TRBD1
CASRGQGDSYEQYF
TGTGCCAGCAGAGGGCAGGGGGATTCTTACGAGCAGTACTTC
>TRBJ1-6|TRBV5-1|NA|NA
CAPVTLHF
TGCGCCCCCGTCACCCTCCACTTT
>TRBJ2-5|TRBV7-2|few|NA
CASSLAVVGETQYF
TGTGCCAGCAGCTTAGCTGTGGTTGGCGAGACCCAGTACTTC
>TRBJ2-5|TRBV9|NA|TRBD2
CASSVELAGGYNEQYF
TGTGCCAGCAGCGTAGAGCTAGCGGGGGGTTACAATGAGCAGTACTTC
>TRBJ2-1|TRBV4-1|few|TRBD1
CASSQTQGRQFF
TGCGCCAGCAGCCAGACACAGGGGAGGCAGTTCTTC
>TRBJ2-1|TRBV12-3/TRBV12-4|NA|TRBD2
CASRLALAGGPHEQFF
TGTGCCAGCAGACTTGCCCTAGCGGGGGGGCCCCATGAGCAGTTCTTC
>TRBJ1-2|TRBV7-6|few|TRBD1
CASSPGTADYGYTF
TGTGCCAGCAGCCCTGGGACAGCGGACTATGGCTACACCTTC
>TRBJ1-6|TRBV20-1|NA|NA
CSASRSSYNSPLHF
TGCAGTGCTAGTCGAAGCTCCTATAATTCACCCCTCCACTTT
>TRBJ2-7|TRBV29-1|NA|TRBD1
CSVEDPDRTYGQYF
TGCAGCGTTGAAGACCCGGACAGGACCTACGGGCAGTACTTC
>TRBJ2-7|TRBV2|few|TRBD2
CASSFGTKSYEQYF
TGTGCCAGCAGTTTCGGGACTAAGTCCTACGAGCAGTACTTC
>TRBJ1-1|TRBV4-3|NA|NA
CASSQGNGVNTEAFF
TGCGCCAGCAGCCAAGGGAACGGGGTGAACACTGAAGCTTTCTTT
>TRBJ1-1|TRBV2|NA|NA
CASSHIDRATEAFF
TGTGCCAGCAGCCATATTGATAGGGCCACTGAAGCTTTCTTT
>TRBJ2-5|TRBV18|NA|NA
CASSPQRGARETQYF
TGTGCCAGCTCACCACAAAGGGGCGCGAGGGAGACCCAGTACTTC
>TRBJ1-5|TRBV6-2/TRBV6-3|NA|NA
CASSYSRARASNQPQHF
TGTGCCAGCAGTTATTCCCGGGCACGGGCTAGCAATCAGCCCCAGCATTTT
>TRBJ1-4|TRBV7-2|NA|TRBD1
CASSQEPGQQEKLFF
TGTGCCAGCAGCCAAGAACCGGGACAGCAGGAAAAACTGTTTTTT
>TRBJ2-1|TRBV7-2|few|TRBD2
CASSLVVSGRARNEQFF
TGTGCCAGCAGCTTAGTTGTTAGCGGGAGGGCCCGTAATGAGCAGTTCTTC
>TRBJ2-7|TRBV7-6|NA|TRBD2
CASSLDGSGRSEQYF
TGTGCCAGCAGCTTAGATGGTAGCGGGAGATCCGAGCAGTACTTC
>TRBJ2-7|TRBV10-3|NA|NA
CAISELVGTAGSYEQYF
TGTGCCATCAGTGAGCTGGTGGGGACGGCAGGTTCCTACGAGCAGTACTTC
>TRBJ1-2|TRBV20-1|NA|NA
CSARTPRGAYGYTF
TGCAGTGCTAGGACCCCTCGTGGGGCCTATGGCTACACCTTC
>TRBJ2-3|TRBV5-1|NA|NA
CASKRTVGDTQYF
TGCGCCAGCAAGAGGACAGTGGGAGATACGCAGTATTTT
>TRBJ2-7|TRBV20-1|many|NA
CSAQAGMANSYEQYF
TGCAGTGCTCAAGCCGGGATGGCTAACTCCTACGAGCAGTACTTC
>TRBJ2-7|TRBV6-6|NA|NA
CASIPPGGTSYNEQYF
TGTGCCAGCATCCCTCCGGGTGGGACCTCCTACAATGAGCAGTACTTC
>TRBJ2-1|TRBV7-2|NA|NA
CASSLGLDRNLFF
TGTGCCAGCAGCTTAGGCCTCGACAGAAATCTGTTCTTC
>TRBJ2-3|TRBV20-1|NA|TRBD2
CSAHRSGHTDTQYF
TGCAGTGCTCACCGTAGCGGGCACACAGATACGCAGTATTTT
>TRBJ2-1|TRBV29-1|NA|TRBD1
CSVQGSQYNEQFF
TGCAGCGTACAGGGGTCCCAATACAATGAGCAGTTCTTC
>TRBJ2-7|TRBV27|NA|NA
CASSLKSLAYEQYF
TGTGCCAGTAGTTTAAAATCCCTAGCCTACGAGCAGTACTTC
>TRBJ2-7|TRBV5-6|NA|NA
CASSWGGSPYEQYF
TGTGCCAGCAGCTGGGGGGGCAGCCCCTACGAGCAGTACTTC
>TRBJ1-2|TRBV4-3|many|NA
CASSQRLGGGYYGYTF
TGCGCCAGCAGCCAAAGACTTGGAGGGGGTTATTATGGCTACACCTTC
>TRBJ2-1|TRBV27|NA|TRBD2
CASSLWLAGVTLNSYNEQFF
TGTGCCAGCAGTTTATGGCTAGCGGGAGTTACACTAAACTCCTACAATGAGCAGTTCTTC
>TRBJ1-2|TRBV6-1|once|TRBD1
CASSGGGSGGALYGYTF
TGTGCCAGCAGTGGAGGGGGGTCAGGGGGCGCCCTCTATGGCTACACCTTC